Presented here are 22 T cell receptor beta chains from one specimen sequenced in a study of shared clonotypes between healthy human individuals. Measured with immunoSEQ multiplex PCR; TCRdb has only the in-frame clones, and not every one. In the table there are more than 450,000 clones, 75% to 85% of which are singletons. Input material: PBMCs. All receptors derive from a woman aged 40 to 50 in good health. Some clones in this sample may be carry-over from other donors' samples.

CDR3 protein: CASSLLRESRTDTQYF. The CDR3 DNA follows: TGTGCCAGCAGTTTATTGCGGGAGTCGCGCACAGATACGCAGTATTTT. The chain is built from TRBV27 and TRBJ2-3, with 7 bases fitting TRBD2. The CDR3 is 16 residues long. Germline lookup yields CDR1 MNHEY and CDR2 SMNVEV (reference sequence). V was clipped by 1 base and J by 1 base; unmatched bases: 5.

The chain is built from TRBV19 and TRBJ1-4, with 7 bases matching TRBD1. Germline V CDR1 and CDR2: LNHDA, SQIVND (reference sequence). The V and J ends lost 4 bases and 7 bases, in that order; junction bases with no gene match: 9. There are 15 residues in the CDR3. Written as DNA, the CDR3 is TGTGCCAGTAGTACTTCCCGGGACAGCAGTGAAAAACTGTTTTTT. Translated, it gives CASSTSRDSSEKLFF.

This clone was recorded only once. The chain joins TRBV11-3 to TRBJ2-5; unclear D gene. Trimming left V 8 bases short and J 2 bases short, with 24 bases between. CDR3 length: 17 amino acids. The V gene's germline CDR1 is SGHNT and CDR2 YENEEA. CDR3 amino acids: CASALVPRGVRQETQYF. The CDR3 nucleotides read TGTGCCAGCGCACTCGTTCCCCGCGGCGTACGACAAGAGACCCAGTACTTC.

The chain recombines TRBV28 with TRBJ1-6; D is uncertain. Germline assignment: CDR1 MDHEN and CDR2 SYDVKM. This CDR3 comprises 14 residues. V was clipped by 5 bases and J by 7 bases, with 12 bases between them. The CDR3 nucleotides are TGTGCCAGCAGTCTGCGGCAGGAGAATTCACCCCTCCACTTT. As protein: CASSLRQENSPLHF.

The chain has TRBV4-1 and TRBJ2-2; the D is unclear. Trimming removed 5 bases from V and 0 bases from J, with 16 bases in between. Germline CDR1 MGHRA, CDR2 YSYEKL. This CDR3 has 17 amino acids. CDR3 sequence reads: CASSSLGMAANTGELFF. The CDR3 DNA is TGCGCCAGCAGCTCATTGGGTATGGCGGCGAACACCGGGGAGCTGTTTTTT.

This clone appeared many times. The rearrangement uses TRBV4-3 and TRBJ2-1; D remains ambiguous. CDR3 length: 15 amino acids. Germline lookup yields CDR1 LGHNA and CDR2 YSLEER. Trimming took off 2 bases at V and 0 bases at J, with 8 bases between the two ends. As DNA, the CDR3 is TGCGCCAGCAGCCAAAATGTGAACTCCTACAATGAGCAGTTCTTC. Translating gives CASSQNVNSYNEQFF.

V is TRBV19 and J is TRBJ2-2; tentative D call: TRBD1 (5 bases). The CDR3 runs 18 residues. CDR1 is LNHDA, CDR2 SQIVND, per germline (reference sequence). The V gene lost 0 bases and the J gene lost 1 base, with 15 bases spanning the gap. The CDR3 reads CASSIDSSTVGNTGELFF. The CDR3 DNA is TGTGCCAGTAGTATAGACTCTTCGACAGTGGGGAACACCGGGGAGCTGTTTTTT.

The CDR3 region is CASSPQGSGSWETQYF. The CDR3 coding sequence is TGTGCCAGCAGCCCCCAGGGTTCGGGGAGCTGGGAGACCCAGTACTTC. This chain connects TRBV7-2 to TRBJ2-5; D tentatively reads TRBD1 or TRBD2 (5 bases each). V gave up 5 bases and J gave up 5 bases, with 21 bases separating them. CDR1 is SGHTA, CDR2 FQGNSA, per germline. The CDR3 covers 16 residues.

The gene calls are TRBV4-1 and TRBJ2-5, with D uncertain. The CDR3 sequence is 13 residues long. Germline CDR1 and CDR2: MGHRA and YSYEKL. V lost 1 base to trimming and J lost 5 bases, with 8 bases between them. Here the CDR3 reads CASSQVSWETQYF. DNA of the CDR3: TGCGCCAGCAGCCAAGTTTCTTGGGAGACCCAGTACTTC.

This clone was detected only once. The chain recombines TRBV30 with TRBJ2-2; D uncertain. V gave up 1 base and J gave up 4 bases, with 7 bases separating them. This CDR3 has 13 amino acids. Germline V gene sequence: CDR1 GTSNPN, CDR2 SVGIG (reference sequence). CDR3 protein: CAWSGQVTGELFF. DNA for the CDR3: TGTGCCTGGAGTGGCCAGGTCACCGGGGAGCTGTTTTTT.

This chain joins TRBV19 and TRBJ2-3, with a possible D match to TRBD2 (5 bases). Trimming left V 6 bases short and J 10 bases short, with 14 bases between. The CDR3 sequence is 12 residues long. The germline CDR1 and CDR2 sequences are LNHDA and SQIVND (reference sequence). The chain's CDR3 is CASRRLGSAQYF. DNA for the CDR3: TGTGCCAGTAGACGCCTGGGGAGTGCGCAGTATTTT.

This chain links TRBV18 with TRBJ1-3; D is undetermined. Trimming shortened V by 2 bases and J by 3 bases, and 11 bases separated the two germline ends. Germline V gene data show CDR1 as KGHSH and CDR2 as LQKENI. There are 15 residues in the CDR3. CDR3 nucleotides: TGTGCCAGCTCACCATCCAACGGGGTTGGAAACACCATATATTTT. This gives the protein CASSPSNGVGNTIYF.

The rearrangement joins TRBV27 to TRBJ1-4; unclear D gene. This CDR3 is built from 14 residues. Trimming removed 5 bases at V and 4 bases at J, with 11 bases between. Looked up from germline, CDR1 is MNHEY and CDR2 is SMNVEV (reference sequence). The CDR3 nucleotides read TGTGCCAGCAGTCCCTCGCACATTAATGAAAAACTGTTTTTT. Its translation is CASSPSHINEKLFF.

Points on this clone: The junction departs from germline at one end; a sequencing error may be responsible. The chain recombines TRBV5-1 with TRBJ1-2, with D perhaps TRBD1 (5 bases). The germline V gene has CDR1 SGHRS and CDR2 YFSETQ. The CDR3 covers 16 residues. CDR3 nucleotide sequence: TGCGCCAGCACCTTGGTCGGGACGGGACGTAACTATGGCTACACCTTC. This gives the protein CASTLVGTGRNYGYTF.

The V call is TRBV6-4, the J call TRBJ2-1; D call uncertain. CDR1 and CDR2 from the germline V gene are MRHNA and SNTAGT. The CDR3 is 14 residues long. The V and J ends lost 0 bases and 4 bases respectively, with 7 bases between them. The CDR3 loop reads CASSDSDPYNEQFF. CDR3 DNA: TGTGCCAGCAGTGACTCAGACCCTTACAATGAGCAGTTCTTC.

The rearrangement joins TRBV7-2 to TRBJ1-3, with a tentative D call TRBD1 (6 bases). Germline CDR1 SGHTA, CDR2 FQGNSA. V gave up 5 bases and J gave up 1 base, with 12 bases separating them. The CDR3 loop spans 15 amino acids. The CDR3 DNA reads as TGTGCCAGCAGCCTACAGGGAGGGTCTGGAAACACCATATATTTT. Translation: CASSLQGGSGNTIYF.

CDR3 DNA sequence: TGTGCCAGTACTCGCGGACTAGCGGGAGTACGGGAGCAGTTCTTC. Its protein is CASTRGLAGVREQFF. V is TRBV5-6 and J is TRBJ2-1, with 13 bases fitting TRBD2. Looked up from germline, CDR1 is SGHDT and CDR2 is YYEEEE. The CDR3 consists of 15 residues. The V segment lost 8 bases and the J segment 10 bases; nucleotides outside the gene matches: 12.

This chain links TRBV7-3 with TRBJ2-1; D remains unclear. This CDR3 has 15 amino acids. V was cut by 4 bases and J by 4 bases, with 14 bases left in between. Germline lookup yields CDR1 SGHTA and CDR2 FQGTGA. CDR3 in amino acids: CASSSSGATYNEQFF. For the CDR3, the DNA is TGTGCCAGCAGCTCCTCGGGCGCAACATACAATGAGCAGTTCTTC.

As concerns this clone: Other DNA variants within this sample encode the same CDR3. The chain's CDR3 is CAWSVEGAYNSPLHF. The CDR3 bases are TGTGCCTGGAGTGTCGAGGGGGCTTATAATTCACCCCTCCACTTT. The chain couples TRBV30 to TRBJ1-6, with 7 bases that match TRBD1. The junction had 3 bases not matched to a gene; V was cut back by 0 bases and J by 4 bases. Germline V CDR1 and CDR2: GTSNPN, SVGIG (reference sequence). The CDR3 contains 15 residues.

This clone was found a few times. The chain has TRBV18 and TRBJ2-1; TRBD2 agrees at 12 bases. J gave up 7 bases and V 1 base, and 14 bases lay outside the gene matches. CDR3 length: 19 residues. The V gene's germline CDR1 is KGHSH and CDR2 LQKENI. In DNA, the CDR3 is TGTGCCAGCTCACCACAGCCTTCCGGACTAGCGGGAAAAAGGAATGAGCAGTTCTTC. As protein: CASSPQPSGLAGKRNEQFF.

The chain joins TRBV27 to TRBJ1-5; D gene unclear. CDR1 MNHEY and CDR2 SMNVEV come from the germline V gene (reference sequence). Trimming stripped 2 bases from V and 5 bases from J, with 10 bases between. This CDR3 is built from 14 residues. CDR3 sequence reads: CASSLRQEDQPQHF. CDR3 nucleotide sequence: TGTGCCAGCAGTTTACGGCAGGAGGATCAGCCCCAGCATTTT.

This chain joins TRBV30 and TRBJ1-4; D uncertain. This CDR3 comprises 14 residues. Trimming removed 0 bases at V and 3 bases at J, with 8 bases between. CDR1 and CDR2 (germline): GTSNPN, SVGIG (reference sequence). CDR3 sequence reads: CAWSVPGSNEKLFF. The CDR3 DNA reads as TGTGCCTGGAGTGTCCCCGGGTCTAATGAAAAACTGTTTTTT.